Sequencing of this T cell receptor beta chain was carried out in a study of T cells after yellow fever vaccination. For the study at large: Fractions with few cells were prepared using SMART-Seq v4 Ultra Low Input.

At least ten counts were recorded for this clonotype. V lost 6 bases to trimming and J lost 0 bases, with 12 bases between them. Germline CDR1 LNHDA, CDR2 SQIVND (reference sequence). The CDR3 runs 14 residues. One entry per CDR3 protein results from TCRdb running MiXCR on the 5' RACE reads. This sample has more than 300,000 distinct CDR3 sequences, with around 4.5% found just once. This TCR was sampled from a man younger than 30 who received the YFV17D yellow fever vaccine. This material consisted of PBMCs, taken 15 days after the yellow fever booster vaccination. The J gene is TRBJ2-7, the V gene TRBV19; weak D call: TRBD1 (6 bases). The CDR3 is CASSGQSFSYEQYF. The CDR3 DNA follows: TGTGCCAGTAGCGGACAGTCTTTCTCCTACGAGCAGTACTTC.